This TCR beta chain was observed in a study of T cell responses to AZD1222 COVID-19 vaccine. Findings of the study overall: Samples come after the peak T cell response, not at day 14.

The data were produced by immunoSEQ multiplex PCR, yet TCRdb's version contains in-frame clones alone and is incomplete. The sample includes about 56,000 clones, 60% to 80% of them seen just once. The CDR3 has 13 residues. The V end lost 4 bases, the J end lost 3 bases, and 7 bases lay between the germline ends. Germline V gene sequence: CDR1 SEHNR, CDR2 FQNEAQ (reference sequence). A word on this clone: Its antigen is unknown.

This TCR derives from an adult who received the AZD1222 COVID-19 vaccine. The sequencing here drew on peripheral blood, taken 28 days after the second AZD1222 dose. The chain has TRBV7-9 and TRBJ1-3; D not resolved. The CDR3 reads CASSSFGGNTIYF. CDR3 nucleotides: TGTGCCAGCAGCTCTTTCGGTGGAAACACCATATATTTT.